This T cell receptor beta chain was sequenced in a study of T cell repertoires in cytomegalovirus infection. Broader study findings: HLA-C-restricted, CMV-specific TCR beta clonotypes were dominant ex vivo.

There are 13 residues in the CDR3. CDR1 is SSHAT and CDR2 is FNYEAQ in the germline V gene (reference sequence). This clonotype was detected a few times. Its antigen remains unknown. Mismatch with germline at one junction end may stem from a read error. Using its own MiXCR run on the reads, TCRdb lists one record per CDR3 protein. This sample has 80,000 to 130,000 distinct CDR3 sequences, with 20% to 30% found just once. The sequence derives from a human donor in good health (CMV status not recorded). Some clones in this sample may be carry-over from other donors' samples. V is TRBV7-7 and J is TRBJ2-7, with 10 bases lining up with TRBD2. Sequenced sample: CD8+ T cells from PBMCs. The CDR3: CASSLLAGREQYF. The DNA for the CDR3 is TGTGCTAGCAGCTTACTAGCGGGAAGGGAGCAGTACTTC.